This TCR beta chain originates from a study of CD8 T cells in ankylosing spondylitis. Study observations and caveats: Ankylosing spondylitis blood appeared to be characterized by a TCR beta motif of 7 to 9 highly homologous variants. Some motif variants had been reported before (in reactive arthritis synovial fluid and blood). As for the disease-linked clones, they showed a CD8+ phenotype and occurred at relatively low frequencies in peripheral blood.

J lost 6 bases, V lost 4 bases, and 8 bases had no gene match. This CDR3 has 16 amino acids. Germline V gene lookup returns CDR1 LGHDT and CDR2 YNNKEL (reference sequence). Only a few counts were recorded for this clonotype. The antigen is not known. Quantitative barcoded 5'-RACE was used to prepare TCR beta libraries. MiXCR was run by TCRdb on the 5' RACE reads, yielding one entry per CDR3 protein. The sample holds fewer than 250,000 distinct CDR3 sequences, about 10% seen once. The sample was blood, either unsorted or a sorted T cell fraction (not recorded which). The chain links TRBV3-1 to TRBJ2-2, with 10 bases identical to TRBD1. This receptor was obtained from a male donor with ankylosing spondylitis or in good health (not recorded which). Here the CDR3 DNA reads TGTGCCAGCAGCCCACGGACAGGGGGTCGGGCCGGGGAGCTGTTTTTT. Encoded protein: CASSPRTGGRAGELFF.